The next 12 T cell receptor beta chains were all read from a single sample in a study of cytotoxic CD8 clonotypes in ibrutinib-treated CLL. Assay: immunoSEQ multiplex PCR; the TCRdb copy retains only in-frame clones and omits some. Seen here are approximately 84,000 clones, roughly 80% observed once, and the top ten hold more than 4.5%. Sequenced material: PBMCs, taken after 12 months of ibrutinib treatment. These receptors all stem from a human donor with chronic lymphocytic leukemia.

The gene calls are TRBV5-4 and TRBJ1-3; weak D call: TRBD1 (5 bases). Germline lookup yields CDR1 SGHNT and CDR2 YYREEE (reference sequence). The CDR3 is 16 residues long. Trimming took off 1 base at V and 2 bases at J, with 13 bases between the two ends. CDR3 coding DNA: TGTGCCAGCAGCTTGTTTTCGGGGGGGGCTGGAAACACCATATATTTT. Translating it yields CASSLFSGGAGNTIYF.

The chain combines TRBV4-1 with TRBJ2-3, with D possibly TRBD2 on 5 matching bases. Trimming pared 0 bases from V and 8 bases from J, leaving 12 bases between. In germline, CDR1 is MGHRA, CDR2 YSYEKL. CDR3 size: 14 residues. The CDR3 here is CASSQDRVRGTQYF. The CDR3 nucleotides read TGCGCCAGCAGCCAAGATCGGGTCCGGGGTACGCAGTATTTT.

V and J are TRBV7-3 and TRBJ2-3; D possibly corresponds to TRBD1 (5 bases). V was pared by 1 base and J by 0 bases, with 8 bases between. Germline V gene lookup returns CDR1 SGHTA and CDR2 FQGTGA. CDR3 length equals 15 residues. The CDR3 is CASSLRGGSTDTQYF. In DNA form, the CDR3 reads TGTGCCAGCAGCTTAAGGGGCGGTAGCACAGATACGCAGTATTTT.

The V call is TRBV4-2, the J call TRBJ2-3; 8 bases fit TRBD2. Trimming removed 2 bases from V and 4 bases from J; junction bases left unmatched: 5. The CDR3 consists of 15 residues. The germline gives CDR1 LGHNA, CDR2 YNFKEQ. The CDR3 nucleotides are TGTGCCAGCAGCCAATCGGCGGGGGGCGCAGATACGCAGTATTTT. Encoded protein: CASSQSAGGADTQYF.

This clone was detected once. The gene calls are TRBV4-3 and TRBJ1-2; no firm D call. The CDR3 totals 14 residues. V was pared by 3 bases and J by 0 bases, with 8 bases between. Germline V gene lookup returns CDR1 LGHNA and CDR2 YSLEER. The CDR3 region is CASSQETSNYGYTF. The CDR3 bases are TGCGCCAGCAGCCAGGAGACTTCTAACTATGGCTACACCTTC.

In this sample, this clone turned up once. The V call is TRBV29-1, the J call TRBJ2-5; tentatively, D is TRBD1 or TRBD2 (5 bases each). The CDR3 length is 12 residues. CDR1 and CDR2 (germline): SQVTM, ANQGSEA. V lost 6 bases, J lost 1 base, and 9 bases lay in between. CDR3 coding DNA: TGCAGCGTGGTCGGGGCCCAAGAGACCCAGTACTTC. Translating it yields CSVVGAQETQYF.

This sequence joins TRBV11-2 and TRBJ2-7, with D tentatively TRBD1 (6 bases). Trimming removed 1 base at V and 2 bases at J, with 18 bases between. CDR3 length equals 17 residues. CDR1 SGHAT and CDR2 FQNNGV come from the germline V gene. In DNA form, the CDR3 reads TGTGCCAGCAGCTTAGGACCCCCCCACAGGGTGGCCTACGAGCAGTACTTC. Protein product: CASSLGPPHRVAYEQYF.

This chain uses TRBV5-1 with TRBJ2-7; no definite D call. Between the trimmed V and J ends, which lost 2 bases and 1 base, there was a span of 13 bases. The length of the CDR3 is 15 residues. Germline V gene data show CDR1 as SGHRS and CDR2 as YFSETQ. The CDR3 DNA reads TGCGCCAGCAGCTTAGCCATGGGCGGTTCCTACGAGCAGTACTTC. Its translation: CASSLAMGGSYEQYF.

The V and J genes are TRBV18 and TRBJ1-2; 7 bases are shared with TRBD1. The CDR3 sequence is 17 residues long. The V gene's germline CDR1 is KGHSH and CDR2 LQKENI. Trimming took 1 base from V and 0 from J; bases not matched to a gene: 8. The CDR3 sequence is CASSPQEDRTSNYGYTF. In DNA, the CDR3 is TGTGCCAGCTCACCACAGGAGGACAGGACGTCTAACTATGGCTACACCTTC.

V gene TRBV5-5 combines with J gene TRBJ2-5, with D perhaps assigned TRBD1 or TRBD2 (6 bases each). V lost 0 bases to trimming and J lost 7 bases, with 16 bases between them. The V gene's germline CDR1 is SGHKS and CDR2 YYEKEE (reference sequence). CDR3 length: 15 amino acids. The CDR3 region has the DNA TGTGCCAGCAGCTTGGCCGGGGCGGAGGGGGGGACCCAGTACTTC. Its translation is CASSLAGAEGGTQYF.

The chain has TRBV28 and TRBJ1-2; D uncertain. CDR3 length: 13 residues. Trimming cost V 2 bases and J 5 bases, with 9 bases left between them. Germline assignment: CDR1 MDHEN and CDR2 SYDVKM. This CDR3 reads CASSLLGEYGYTF. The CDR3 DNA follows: TGTGCCAGCAGTTTACTTGGGGAATATGGCTACACCTTC.

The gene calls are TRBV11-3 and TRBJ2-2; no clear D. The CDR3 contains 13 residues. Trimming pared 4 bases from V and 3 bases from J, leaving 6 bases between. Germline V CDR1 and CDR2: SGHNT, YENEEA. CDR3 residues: CASSSRYTGELFF. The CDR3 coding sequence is TGTGCCAGCAGCTCCCGTTACACCGGGGAGCTGTTTTTT. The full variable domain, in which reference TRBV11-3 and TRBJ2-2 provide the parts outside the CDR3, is EAGVVQSPRYKIIEKKQPVAFWCNPISGHNTLYWYLQNLGQGPELLIRYENEEAVDDSQLPKDRFSAERLKGVDSTLKIQPAELGDSAVYLCASSSRYTGELFFGEGSRLTVL.